Presented here are 24 T cell receptor beta chains from one specimen sequenced in a study of blood T cells in healthy people across ages. A second PCR of 7 to 11 cycles used a sample-barcoded 5' primer and a J-beta primer mix. MiXCR, applied by TCRdb to the 5' RACE reads, yields one record per CDR3 protein. This sample has 1.5 million or so distinct CDR3 sequences; about 43% occur once, and the top ten carry under 8%. The sequenced material came from blood. The receptor source for this set is a woman aged 18-29 years in good health.

This chain uses TRBV12-3 or TRBV12-4 with TRBJ2-5, with 9 bases matching TRBD1. V shed 2 bases and J 5 bases; nucleotides not matched to a gene: 6. There are 15 residues in the CDR3. The CDR3 nucleotides are TGTGCCAGCAGTTTAAGGACAGGGGCCATTGAGACCCAGTACTTC. It encodes CASSLRTGAIETQYF.

The V call is TRBV6-5, the J call TRBJ2-1, with D tentatively TRBD2 (6 bases). CDR1 and CDR2 (germline): MNHEY, SVGAGI. The CDR3 loop spans 15 amino acids. V lost 2 bases and J 8 bases, leaving 16 bases between the germline ends. CDR3 sequence (DNA): TGTGCCAGCAGTTACCGGGGTAGGGAGGACGATGAGCAGTTCTTC. Translation: CASSYRGREDDEQFF.

This clonotype was seen only a few times. The CDR3 region is CASSPYADRGSYGYTF. CDR3 bases: TGTGCCAGCAGCCCATACGCGGACAGGGGGTCTTATGGCTACACCTTC. J is TRBJ1-2 and V is TRBV14; 10 nucleotides line up with TRBD1. Germline lookup yields CDR1 SGHDN and CDR2 FVKESK. CDR3 length: 16 residues. With 4 bases clipped from V and 5 bases from J, the junction kept 10 bases outside the gene matches.

This clonotype was seen more than once but under ten times. V usage is TRBV7-2 and J usage is TRBJ2-7; 11 bases agree with TRBD1. V was pared by 3 bases and J by 2 bases, with 15 bases of the junction left unmatched. The CDR3 runs 19 residues. Looked up from germline, CDR1 is SGHTA and CDR2 is FQGNSA. Written as DNA, the CDR3 is TGTGCCAGCAGCTTTGGACCGGACAGGGGGCGATGGTTGCCCTACGAGCAGTACTTC. It translates to CASSFGPDRGRWLPYEQYF. Full variable domain (missing parts from reference TRBV7-2 and TRBJ2-7): GAGVSQSPSNKVTEKGKDVELRCDPISGHTALYWYRQSLGQGLEFLIYFQGNSAPDKSGLPSDRFSAERTGGSVSTLTIQRTQQEDSAVYLCASSFGPDRGRWLPYEQYFGPGTRLTVT.

This rearrangement joins TRBV6-5 to TRBJ2-5, with D unresolved. The V gene lost 0 bases and the J gene lost 2 bases, with 7 bases spanning the gap. This CDR3 comprises 14 residues. Per germline, CDR1 MNHEY and CDR2 SVGAGI. CDR3 sequence (DNA): TGTGCCAGCAGTTACTCGTTGAGTCAAGAGACCCAGTACTTC. This encodes CASSYSLSQETQYF.

This clonotype came up a few times. The chain links TRBV20-1 to TRBJ2-3; 14 bases map to TRBD2. The CDR3 covers 18 residues. Germline V lookup: CDR1 DFQATT, CDR2 SNEGSKA (reference sequence). The trim removed 1 base at V and 6 bases at J, leaving 12 bases unmatched. In DNA, the CDR3 is TGCAGTGCTAGAGGACGCACCACGACTAGCGGGAGGGGGGATACGCAGTATTTT. Protein: CSARGRTTTSGRGDTQYF.

This clonotype appeared a few times. The DNA for the CDR3 is TGTGCCAGCAGCTACGCCGGGCCAAGCGACGGCTCCTACGAGCAGTACTTC. Protein product: CASSYAGPSDGSYEQYF. This rearrangement joins TRBV14 to TRBJ2-7, with D uncertain. Trimming pared 5 bases from V and 0 bases from J, leaving 20 bases between. Germline V gene data show CDR1 as SGHDN and CDR2 as FVKESK. This CDR3 has 17 residues. Combining the CDR3 with reference TRBV14 and TRBJ2-7 gives the whole variable domain EAGVTQFPSHSVIEKGQTVTLRCDPISGHDNLYWYRRVMGKEIKFLLHFVKESKQDESGMPNNRFLAERTGGTYSTLKVQPAELEDSGVYFCASSYAGPSDGSYEQYFGPGTRLTVT.

This clonotype was seen a few times. The CDR3 sequence: CASSLESGANEKLFF. The CDR3 DNA reads as TGCGCCAGCAGCTTGGAATCAGGGGCTAATGAAAAACTGTTTTTT. The chain couples TRBV5-1 to TRBJ1-4; weak D call: TRBD1 (6 bases). The V and J ends lost 0 bases and 3 bases respectively, with 9 bases between them. Germline lookup yields CDR1 SGHRS and CDR2 YFSETQ. The CDR3 extends over 15 amino acids.

The chain uses TRBV7-3 and TRBJ2-1, with D maybe TRBD1 (6 bases). The CDR3 is made up of 12 amino acids. Per germline, CDR1 SGHTA and CDR2 FQGTGA. Trimming took 4 bases from V and 11 from J, leaving 12 bases between them. The CDR3: CASSSTGFQQFF. DNA for the CDR3: TGTGCCAGCAGCTCGACAGGTTTTCAGCAGTTCTTC. Full variable domain (remainder filled in from reference TRBV7-3 and TRBJ2-1): GAGVSQTPSNKVTEKGKYVELRCDPISGHTALYWYRQSLGQGPEFLIYFQGTGAADDSGLPNDRFFAVRPEGSVSTLKIQRTERGDSAVYLCASSSTGFQQFFGPGTRLTVL.

V usage is TRBV10-3 and J usage is TRBJ1-2; D unresolved. The V and J ends lost 6 bases and 4 bases respectively, with 12 bases between them. Per the germline V gene, CDR1 is ENHRY and CDR2 is SYGVKD. There are 13 residues in the CDR3. The CDR3 here is CAIRRESGYGYTF. CDR3 sequence (DNA): TGTGCCATCAGAAGGGAAAGTGGCTATGGCTACACCTTC.

The chain uses TRBV12-3 or TRBV12-4 and TRBJ1-5; D uncertain. V was trimmed by 4 bases and J by 7 bases, leaving 8 bases between them. CDR3 size: 12 residues. The CDR3 sequence: CASSSSEQPQHF. The CDR3 DNA sequence: TGTGCCAGCAGTTCCTCCGAGCAGCCCCAGCATTTT.

This chain uses TRBV3-1 with TRBJ2-7; 7 bases agree with TRBD2. The CDR3 is 14 amino acids. Germline values: CDR1 LGHDT, CDR2 YNNKEL (reference sequence). J lost 6 bases, V lost 5 bases, and 10 bases had no gene match. The DNA of the CDR3 is TGTGCCAGCAGCGCAGCCGGGACTACCTCCGAGCAGTACTTC. The encoded protein is CASSAAGTTSEQYF.

V is TRBV13 and J is TRBJ1-1, with D perhaps matching TRBD1 (5 bases). The germline V and J ends were trimmed by 10 bases and 0 bases, with 18 bases remaining between them. From germline, CDR1 is PRHDT and CDR2 FYEKMQ (reference sequence). The CDR3 totals 15 residues. In DNA form, the CDR3 reads TGTGCCACTTTACCGGGACGAAGGATGAACACTGAAGCTTTCTTT. The encoded protein is CATLPGRRMNTEAFF. Drawing the rest from reference TRBV13 and TRBJ1-1, the complete variable domain is AAGVIQSPRHLIKEKRETATLKCYPIPRHDTVYWYQQGPGQDPQFLISFYEKMQSDKGSIPDRFSAQQFSDYHSELNMSSLELGDSALYFCATLPGRRMNTEAFFGQGTRLTVV.

In this sample, this clonotype turned up many times. V is TRBV5-1 and J is TRBJ2-1, with D possibly matching TRBD2 (5 bases). The germline V gene has CDR1 SGHRS and CDR2 YFSETQ. The CDR3 totals 14 residues. Between the trimmed V and J ends, which lost 2 bases and 7 bases, there was a span of 13 bases. In nucleotides, the CDR3 is TGCGCCAGCAGCTTAGGCGGGTCTGATAATGAGCAGTTCTTC. It yields the protein CASSLGGSDNEQFF. The full variable domain, its missing parts supplied by reference TRBV5-1 and TRBJ2-1, is KAGVTQTPRYLIKTRGQQVTLSCSPISGHRSVSWYQQTPGQGLQFLFEYFSETQRNKGNFPGRFSGRQFSNSRSEMNVSTLELGDSALYLCASSLGGSDNEQFFGPGTRLTVL.

CDR3 loop: CASSMGSNEKLFF. The DNA of the CDR3 is TGTGCCAGTAGTATGGGATCGAATGAAAAACTGTTTTTT. The rearrangement joins TRBV19 to TRBJ1-4; no reliable D call. The ends were cut back, 3 bases at V and 5 bases at J, with 7 bases in the middle. The length of the CDR3 is 13 residues. Germline V gene sequence: CDR1 LNHDA, CDR2 SQIVND (reference sequence).

This clonotype was recorded a few times. This sequence may be a read error, since a much larger clone differs from it by one base. The chain has TRBV7-3 and TRBJ2-5, with D possibly being TRBD1 (5 bases). The CDR3 extends over 14 amino acids. CDR1 and CDR2 from the germline V gene are SGHTA and FQGTGA. Trimming removed 0 bases from V and 11 bases from J, with 16 bases in between. The CDR3 region is CASSLTDKGNEQYF. The CDR3 DNA sequence: TGTGCCAGCAGCTTAACGGACAAGGGCAATGAGCAGTACTTC.

This clonotype was detected many times. The gene calls are TRBV11-2 and TRBJ2-1; no clear D gene. The DNA matches TRBJ2-7 better at its end, which makes the J call doubtful. CDR3 length: 12 amino acids. Per germline, CDR1 SGHAT and CDR2 FQNNGV. The chain's CDR3 is CASSLSYNEQYF. The CDR3, as DNA: TGTGCCAGCAGTTTAAGTTACAATGAGCAGTACTTC.

This clonotype has just a few counts. The V and J genes are TRBV27 and TRBJ2-7; possibly TRBD1 or TRBD2 for D (5 bases each). Germline CDR1 reads MNHEY; CDR2 reads SMNVEV (reference sequence). The length of the CDR3 is 12 residues. V was clipped by 10 bases and J by 5 bases, with 15 bases between them. The CDR3, as DNA: TGTGCCACTCCCCGGCAGGGACACGAGCAGTACTTC. Amino acid sequence: CATPRQGHEQYF.

The chain links TRBV4-1 to TRBJ1-1, with 10 bases lining up with TRBD1. Germline values: CDR1 MGHRA, CDR2 YSYEKL. The V gene end was trimmed by 0 bases and the J gene end by 10 bases; junction bases not matched to a gene: 2. This CDR3 is built from 13 residues. The CDR3, as DNA: TGCGCCAGCAGCCAAGATGGACAGGGGGGAGCTTTCTTT. Translating gives CASSQDGQGGAFF.

The V call is TRBV9, the J call TRBJ2-3; 8 bases fit TRBD2. The length of the CDR3 is 21 residues. Germline V gene data show CDR1 as SGDLS and CDR2 as YYNGEE. The junction had 22 bases not matched to a gene; V was cut back by 3 bases and J by 1 base. CDR3 nucleotide sequence: TGTGCCAGCAGCGAGCCCCTGGGGGGGTGGGTAGCGGGACGAGGCACAGATACGCAGTATTTT. It encodes CASSEPLGGWVAGRGTDTQYF.

The chain carries TRBV27 and TRBJ2-1; D gene ambiguous. The CDR3 runs 14 residues. With 5 bases removed from V and 6 bases from J, the gap between germline ends came to 14 bases. Per the germline V gene, CDR1 is MNHEY and CDR2 is SMNVEV (reference sequence). The CDR3 nucleotides read TGTGCCAGCAGTCCCCAGGCGGACCCCAATGAGCAGTTCTTC. Amino acid sequence: CASSPQADPNEQFF.

The rearrangement uses TRBV4-1 and TRBJ2-5, with 9 bases matching TRBD2. V lost 2 bases, J lost 5 bases, and 9 bases stayed unmatched. Germline-derived CDR1 and CDR2 are MGHRA and YSYEKL. CDR3 length: 16 amino acids. The DNA for the CDR3 is TGCGCCAGCAGCCAAAGGGCTAGCGGGGCCCAGGAGACCCAGTACTTC. It translates to CASSQRASGAQETQYF.

About this clonotype itself: Compared with germline, one end of the junction differs, possibly owing to a read error. The rearrangement uses TRBV13 and TRBJ2-1, with TRBD2 as a possible D gene (6 bases). The CDR3 totals 15 residues. CDR1 and CDR2 (germline): PRHDT, FYEKMQ (reference sequence). This CDR3 reads CVSRLVGTGDNEQFF. The DNA of the CDR3 is TGTGTCAGCAGACTAGTCGGGACTGGGGACAATGAGCAGTTCTTC.

The chain couples TRBV7-6 to TRBJ1-1; D remains unclear. CDR1 SGHVS and CDR2 FNYEAQ come from the germline V gene. CDR3 length equals 14 residues. V was trimmed by 3 bases and J by 3 bases, leaving 11 bases between them. The CDR3 DNA reads TGTGCCAGCAGCTTCCGGGAGGACCACACTGAAGCTTTCTTT. The encoded protein is CASSFREDHTEAFF.